This T cell receptor beta chain was obtained from a study of breast tumors, draining lymph nodes, adjacent tissues. The germline V gene encodes CDR1 SGHVS and CDR2 FQNEAQ. The CDR3 contains 17 residues. This clonotype has only a few counts. Antigen unknown. This may be a read error, as it is one base from a much larger clone. MiXCR, run by TCRdb on the multiplex PCR reads, gives a single entry per CDR3 protein. The repertoire holds approximately 250,000 distinct CDR3 sequences, with less than 45% as singletons. The study's findings and limits: Compared with basal-like, luminal-like tumors shared significantly more repertoire with nontumor tissue. Data fit most tumor T cells coming from lymph node, expanding in tumor. The lymph node origin of tumor T cells was framed as consistent with a hypothesis, not demonstrated. Tumor TCR diversity was below lymph nodes but above nontumor tissue.

Samples came from axillary lymph nodes draining the breast cancer. The chain links TRBV7-8 to TRBJ2-3, with D possibly TRBD2 on 6 matching bases. Sequencing was performed on axillary lymph node tissue. The clonotype originates from a female donor with breast cancer. Some clones in this sample may be carry-over from other donors' samples. The CDR3 reads CASSLNPELARTDPQYF. CDR3 DNA sequence: TGTGCCAGCAGCTTAAATCCCGAGCTAGCGCGCACAGATCCGCAGTATTTT.